This T cell receptor beta chain was recovered during a study of tissue T cells after allogeneic stem cell transplantation. Time point reported: mouse harvest day 14 after allogeneic transplant. Each mouse received 10^7 T-cell-depleted marrow cells plus 10^6 splenic CD5+ T cells by tail vein. In regard to this clone: Its cognate antigen is unknown. The gene symbols are mouse symbols. The CDR3 end falls 1 residue outside the read, so it is completed with the germline J gene.

Data came from immunoSEQ multiplex PCR; TCRdb stores just in-frame clones and leaves some out. This table holds some 3,200 clones, around two fifths found once. Overall study results and limits: Some tissue clones might be persisting host cells; their alloreactivity or antigen specificity was not determined.

The germline V gene encodes CDR1 SGHLS and CDR2 HYDKME. V was clipped by 4 bases and J by 3 bases; unmatched bases: 7. The CDR3 extends over 15 amino acids. The sequenced material came from gut tissue. The V gene is TRBV12-2, the J gene TRBJ2-3; 9 bases agree with TRBD2. The receptor was isolated from a female BALB/c mouse given C57BL/6 T cells with graft-versus-host disease after an allogeneic hematopoietic cell transplant. Incomplete CDR3 DNA: TGTGCCAGCTCCCCTACTGGGGGGTGGGCAGAAACGCTGTAT. It encodes CASSPTGGWAETLY. The whole CDR3 protein is CASSPTGGWAETLYF.